This T cell receptor beta chain was sequenced during a study of T cells in pancreatic ductal adenocarcinoma. Surgery without prior neoadjuvant therapy was the treatment of the selected pancreatic ductal adenocarcinoma patients. Study observations and caveats: No significant tumor-blood clonality difference; means were about 0.11 and 0.072. Compared with tumor, blood showed more total productive templates and around 8.1-fold more clonotypes. The resected pancreatic cancer cohort was biased toward the minority with early-stage disease. Enrichment of CD45RO+ effector over naive T cells in tumors may bias clonality.

A note on this clone: Its antigen is as yet unknown.

This CDR3 contains 14 residues. Germline V gene sequence: CDR1 SGHRS, CDR2 YFSETQ. The V gene lost 0 bases and the J gene lost 2 bases, with 8 bases spanning the gap. Repertoires were generated with immunoSEQ multiplex PCR, while TCRdb's copy carries only in-frame clones and drops some. This sample has 11,000 or so clones, with about nine tenths found just once. The sequenced material came from PBMCs. This TCR was recovered from a human donor with pancreatic ductal adenocarcinoma. The chain employs TRBV5-1 and TRBJ1-1; D possibly corresponds to TRBD1 (5 bases). CDR3 residues: CASSLEGRNTEAFF. CDR3 DNA sequence: TGCGCCAGCAGCTTGGAGGGACGTAACACTGAAGCTTTCTTT.